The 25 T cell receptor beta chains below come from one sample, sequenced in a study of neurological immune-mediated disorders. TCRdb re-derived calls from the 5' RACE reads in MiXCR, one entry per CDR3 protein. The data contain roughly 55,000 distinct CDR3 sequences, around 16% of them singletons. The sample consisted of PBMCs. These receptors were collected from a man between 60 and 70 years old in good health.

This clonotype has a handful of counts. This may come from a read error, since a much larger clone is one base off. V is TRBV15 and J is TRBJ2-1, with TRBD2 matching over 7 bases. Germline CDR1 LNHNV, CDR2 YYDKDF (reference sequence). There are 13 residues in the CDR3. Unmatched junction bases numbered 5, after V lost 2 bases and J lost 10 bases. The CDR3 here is CATSRTLTSEQFF. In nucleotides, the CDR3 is TGTGCCACCAGCAGAACGTTGACTAGCGAGCAGTTCTTC.

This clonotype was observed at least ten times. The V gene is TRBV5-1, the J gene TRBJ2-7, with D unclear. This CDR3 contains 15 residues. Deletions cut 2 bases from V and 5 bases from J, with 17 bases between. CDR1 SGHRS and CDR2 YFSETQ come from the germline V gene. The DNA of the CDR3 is TGCGCCAGCAGCTTCAACTCGGGTAGAAGCGACGAGCAGTACTTC. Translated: CASSFNSGRSDEQYF.

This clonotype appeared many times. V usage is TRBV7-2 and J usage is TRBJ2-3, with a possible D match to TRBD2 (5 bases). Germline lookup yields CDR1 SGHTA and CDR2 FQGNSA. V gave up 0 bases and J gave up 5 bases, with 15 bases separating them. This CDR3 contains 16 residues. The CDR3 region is CASSLAGSGVGDTQYF. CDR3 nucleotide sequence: TGTGCCAGCAGCTTAGCGGGGAGCGGAGTCGGAGATACGCAGTATTTT. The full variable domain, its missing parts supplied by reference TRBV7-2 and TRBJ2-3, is GAGVSQSPSNKVTEKGKDVELRCDPISGHTALYWYRQSLGQGLEFLIYFQGNSAPDKSGLPSDRFSAERTGGSVSTLTIQRTQQEDSAVYLCASSLAGSGVGDTQYFGPGTRLTVL.

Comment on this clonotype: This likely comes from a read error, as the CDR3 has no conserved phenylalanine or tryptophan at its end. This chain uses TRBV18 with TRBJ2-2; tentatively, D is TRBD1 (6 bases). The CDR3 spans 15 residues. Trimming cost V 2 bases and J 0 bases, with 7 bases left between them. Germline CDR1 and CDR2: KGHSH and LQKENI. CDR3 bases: TGTGCCAGCTCACCAAGGACAGCGAACACCGGGGAGCTGTTTTCT. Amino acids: CASSPRTANTGELFS.

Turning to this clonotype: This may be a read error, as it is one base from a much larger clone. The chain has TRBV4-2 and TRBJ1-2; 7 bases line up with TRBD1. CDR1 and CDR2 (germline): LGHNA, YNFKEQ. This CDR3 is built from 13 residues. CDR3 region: CASSQGQGGGCTF. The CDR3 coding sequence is TGTGCCAGCAGCCAAGGACAGGGAGGAGGCTGCACCTTC.

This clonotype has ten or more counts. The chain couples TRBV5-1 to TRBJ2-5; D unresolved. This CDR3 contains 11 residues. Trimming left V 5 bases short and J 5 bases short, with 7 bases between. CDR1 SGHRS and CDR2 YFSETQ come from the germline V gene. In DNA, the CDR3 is TGCGCCAGCAGATACGGGGAGACCCAGTACTTC. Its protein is CASRYGETQYF.

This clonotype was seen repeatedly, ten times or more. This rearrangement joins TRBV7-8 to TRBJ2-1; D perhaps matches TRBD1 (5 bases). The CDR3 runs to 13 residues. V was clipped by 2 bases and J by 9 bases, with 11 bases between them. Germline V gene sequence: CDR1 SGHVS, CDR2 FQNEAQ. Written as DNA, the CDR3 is TGTGCCAGCAGCTTAACCAGGGCTAGTGAGCAGTTCTTC. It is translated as CASSLTRASEQFF.

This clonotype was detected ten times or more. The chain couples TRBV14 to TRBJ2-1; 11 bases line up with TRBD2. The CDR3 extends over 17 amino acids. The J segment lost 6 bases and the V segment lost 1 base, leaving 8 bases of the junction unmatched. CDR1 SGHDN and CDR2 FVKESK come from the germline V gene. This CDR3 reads CASSQGLAGPRGNEQFF. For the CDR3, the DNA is TGTGCCAGCAGCCAAGGACTAGCGGGGCCACGGGGCAATGAGCAGTTCTTC. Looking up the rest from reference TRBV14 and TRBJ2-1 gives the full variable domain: EAGVTQFPSHSVIEKGQTVTLRCDPISGHDNLYWYRRVMGKEIKFLLHFVKESKQDESGMPNNRFLAERTGGTYSTLKVQPAELEDSGVYFCASSQGLAGPRGNEQFFGPGTRLTVL.

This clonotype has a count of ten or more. CDR3 sequence reads: CASSYPGYFQETQYF. CDR3 bases: TGTGCCAGCAGTTATCCCGGGTACTTCCAAGAGACCCAGTACTTC. The chain combines TRBV6-2 or TRBV6-3 with TRBJ2-5; D remains unclear. This CDR3 comprises 15 residues. The V gene's germline CDR1 is MNHEY and CDR2 SVGEGT. Between the trimmed V and J ends, which lost 3 bases and 1 base, there was a span of 12 bases.

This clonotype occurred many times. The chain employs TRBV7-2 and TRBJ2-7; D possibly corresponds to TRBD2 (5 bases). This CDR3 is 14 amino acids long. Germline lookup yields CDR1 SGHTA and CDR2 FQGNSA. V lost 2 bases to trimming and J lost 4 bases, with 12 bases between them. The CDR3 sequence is CASSLSLASYEQYF. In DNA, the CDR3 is TGTGCCAGCAGCTTAAGTCTAGCTAGTTACGAGCAGTACTTC.

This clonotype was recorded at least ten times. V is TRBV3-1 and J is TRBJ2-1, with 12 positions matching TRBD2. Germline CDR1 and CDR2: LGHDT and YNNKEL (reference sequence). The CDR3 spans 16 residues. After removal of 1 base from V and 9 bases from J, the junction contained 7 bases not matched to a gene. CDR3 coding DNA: TGTGCCAGCAGCCAAGCCGGACTAGCGGGATTCGGTGAGCAGTTCTTC. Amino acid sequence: CASSQAGLAGFGEQFF.

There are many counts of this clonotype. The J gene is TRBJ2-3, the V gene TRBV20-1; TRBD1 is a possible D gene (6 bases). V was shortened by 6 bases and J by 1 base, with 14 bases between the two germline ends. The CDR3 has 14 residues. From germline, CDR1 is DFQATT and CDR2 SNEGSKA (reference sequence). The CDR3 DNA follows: TGCAGTGCCCCACAGGGTATGGGCACAGATACGCAGTATTTT. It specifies CSAPQGMGTDTQYF.

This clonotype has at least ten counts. The CDR3 spells CASAPGTSGYEQYF. DNA of the CDR3: TGTGCCAGCGCCCCCGGGACTAGCGGTTACGAGCAGTACTTC. This rearrangement joins TRBV9 to TRBJ2-7; 11 bases match TRBD2. The CDR3 runs to 14 residues. Germline V gene lookup returns CDR1 SGDLS and CDR2 YYNGEE. V gave up 7 bases and J gave up 4 bases; unmatched junction bases: 7.

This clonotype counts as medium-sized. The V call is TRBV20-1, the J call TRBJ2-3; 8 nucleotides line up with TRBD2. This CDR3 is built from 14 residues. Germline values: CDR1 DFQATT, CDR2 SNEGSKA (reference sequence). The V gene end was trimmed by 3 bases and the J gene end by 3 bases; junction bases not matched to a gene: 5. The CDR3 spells CSASLLAGTDTQYF. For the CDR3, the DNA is TGCAGTGCTAGTTTGCTAGCGGGTACAGATACGCAGTATTTT.

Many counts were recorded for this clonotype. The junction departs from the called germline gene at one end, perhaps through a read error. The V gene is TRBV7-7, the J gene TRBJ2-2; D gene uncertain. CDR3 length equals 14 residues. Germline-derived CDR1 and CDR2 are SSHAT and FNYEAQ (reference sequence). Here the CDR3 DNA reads TGTGCTAGCAGCCCGGATCCGAATATCGGGGAGCTGTTTTTT. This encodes CASSPDPNIGELFF.

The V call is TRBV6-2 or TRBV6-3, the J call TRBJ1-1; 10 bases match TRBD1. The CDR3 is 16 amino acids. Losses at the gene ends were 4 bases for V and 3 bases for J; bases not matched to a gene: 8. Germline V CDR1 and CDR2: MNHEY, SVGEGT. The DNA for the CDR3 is TGTGCCAGCAGTTGGCTGCCCGGGACAGGGGACACTGAAGCTTTCTTT. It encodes CASSWLPGTGDTEAFF.

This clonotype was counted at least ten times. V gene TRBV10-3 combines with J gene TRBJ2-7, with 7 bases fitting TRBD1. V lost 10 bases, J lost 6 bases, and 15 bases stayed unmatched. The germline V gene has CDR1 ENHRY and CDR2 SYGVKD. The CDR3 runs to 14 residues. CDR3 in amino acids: CATSRTGGLGEQYF. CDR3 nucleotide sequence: TGTGCCACCTCCCGGACAGGTGGACTTGGCGAGCAGTACTTC.

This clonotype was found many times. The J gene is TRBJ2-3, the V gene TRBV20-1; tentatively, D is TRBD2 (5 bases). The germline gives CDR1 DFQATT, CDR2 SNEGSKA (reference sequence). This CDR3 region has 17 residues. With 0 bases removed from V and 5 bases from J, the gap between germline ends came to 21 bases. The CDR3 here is CSARDVGGRGWQDTQYF. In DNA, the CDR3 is TGCAGTGCTAGAGATGTAGGAGGCCGCGGGTGGCAAGATACGCAGTATTTT.

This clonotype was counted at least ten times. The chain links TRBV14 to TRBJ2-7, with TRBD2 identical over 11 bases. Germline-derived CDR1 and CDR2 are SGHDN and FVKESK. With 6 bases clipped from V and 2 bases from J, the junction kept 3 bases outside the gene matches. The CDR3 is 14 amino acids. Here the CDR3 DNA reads TGTGCCAGCAGTTTAGCGGGAGGGCCCTACGAGCAGTACTTC. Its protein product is CASSLAGGPYEQYF. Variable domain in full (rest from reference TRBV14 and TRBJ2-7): EAGVTQFPSHSVIEKGQTVTLRCDPISGHDNLYWYRRVMGKEIKFLLHFVKESKQDESGMPNNRFLAERTGGTYSTLKVQPAELEDSGVYFCASSLAGGPYEQYFGPGTRLTVT.

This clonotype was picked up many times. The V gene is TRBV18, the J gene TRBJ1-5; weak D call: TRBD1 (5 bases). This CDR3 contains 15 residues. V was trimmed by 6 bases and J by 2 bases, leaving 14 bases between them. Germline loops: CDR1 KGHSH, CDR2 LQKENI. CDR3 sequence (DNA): TGTGCCAGCTCCCCGACAGATACCCGCAATCAGCCCCAGCATTTT. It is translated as CASSPTDTRNQPQHF.

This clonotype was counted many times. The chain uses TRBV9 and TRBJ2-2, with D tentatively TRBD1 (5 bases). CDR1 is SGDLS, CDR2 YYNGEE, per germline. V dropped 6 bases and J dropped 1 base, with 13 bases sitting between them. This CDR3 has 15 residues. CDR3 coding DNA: TGTGCCAGCACCCACAGGCAGGGGAACACCGGGGAGCTGTTTTTT. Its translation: CASTHRQGNTGELFF.

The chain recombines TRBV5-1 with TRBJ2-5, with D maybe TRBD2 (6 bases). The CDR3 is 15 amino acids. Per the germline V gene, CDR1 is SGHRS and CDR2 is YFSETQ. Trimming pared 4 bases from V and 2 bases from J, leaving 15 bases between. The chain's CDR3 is CASSPGTGGQETQYF. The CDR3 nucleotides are TGCGCCAGCAGCCCTGGGACCGGGGGTCAAGAGACCCAGTACTTC.

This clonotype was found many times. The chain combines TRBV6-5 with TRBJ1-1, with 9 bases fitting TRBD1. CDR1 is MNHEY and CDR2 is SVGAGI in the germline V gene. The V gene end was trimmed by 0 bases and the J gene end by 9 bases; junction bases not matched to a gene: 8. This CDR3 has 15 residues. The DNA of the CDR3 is TGTGCCAGCAGTTACTCAACGACAGGGGGATCCCAAGCTTTCTTT. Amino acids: CASSYSTTGGSQAFF.

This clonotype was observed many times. The CDR3 loop is CSARGKGQRSPLHF. For the CDR3, the DNA is TGCAGTGCTAGAGGGAAGGGGCAAAGATCACCCCTCCACTTT. This chain connects TRBV20-1 to TRBJ1-6; tentatively, D is TRBD1 (5 bases). This CDR3 is 14 amino acids long. Trimming took off 1 base at V and 10 bases at J, with 14 bases between the two ends. CDR1 and CDR2 (germline): DFQATT, SNEGSKA (reference sequence).

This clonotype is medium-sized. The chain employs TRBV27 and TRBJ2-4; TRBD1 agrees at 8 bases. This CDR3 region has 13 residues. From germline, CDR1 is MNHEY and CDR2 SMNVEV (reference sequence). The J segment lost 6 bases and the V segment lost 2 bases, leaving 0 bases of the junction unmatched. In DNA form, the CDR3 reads TGTGCCAGCAGTTTAGACAGGGGAAACATTCAGTACTTC. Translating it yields CASSLDRGNIQYF.